This TCR beta chain was found in a study of cytomegalovirus exposure and HLA in healthy donors (dated by TCRdb to the late 2010s). About the study as a whole: An earlier analysis of approximately 600 of the donors reported approximately 270 Gb of sequence data and roughly 110 million unique TCR beta sequences from about 179 million T cells. About 300 gigabases of sequencing data and 91 million or so unique TCR sequences made up an early release that covered roughly 670 HLA-typed donors. Among the roughly 380 genotyped donors, roughly 80% belonged to the genetic ancestry cluster associated with self-reported Caucasian donors. The study aimed to test whether cataloging public T cell receptors could reveal signatures of past pathogen exposure. The study used immunosequencing to profile the T cell repertoires of more than 650 subjects and linked those repertoires to cytomegalovirus serostatus. In addition to the first cohort of 650 to 800 subjects, a separate validation cohort of 120 different subjects was used. To predict cytomegalovirus infection status, the study combined high-throughput TCR immunosequencing, statistical association of individual TCRs with disease status, and machine learning. To study patterns of TCR occurrence, a later analysis re-analyzed previously published TCR beta repertoires from hundreds of donors and added high-resolution HLA genotyping. In the later analysis, no new phenotypic data were used to find candidate immune exposures; instead, reliance was placed on TCR beta sequences and their occurrence across donors. In an earlier analysis of 500 to 650 of the donors, high-throughput TCR beta sequencing was used to judge whether each TCR beta V gene segment behaved as functional or pseudogenic. Donor age, sex, ethnicity and CMV serostatus were compiled alongside the repertoire data. A later genetic analysis used genome-wide SNP genotypes for about three fifths of the 666 donors, treating that subset as a discovery cohort. Every repertoire in the discovery cohort had been generated on one and the same sequencing platform. Both class I and class II loci were covered by HLA typing, at four-digit resolution. Typing coverage varied by locus: roughly 629-630 donors for A, B, C, DRB1 and DQB1; roughly 500 for DQA1; about 570 for DPA1; approximately 490 for DPB1. Roughly five DR-DQ haplotypes were treated as single units for association and clustering because of strong linkage in the cohort. Across some 400 genotyped donors of the cohort, an average of about 240,000 unique TCR beta nucleotide sequences per donor were sequenced, and roughly a sixth of those sequences were non-productive.

Study-wide conclusions, independent of this receptor: Only TCR beta chains were sequenced in this cohort, and the absence of alpha or paired-chain data limited detectable features. A further reported finding was that TCR beta sequences accurately predicted the HLA-A and HLA-B alleles for most subjects in the first cohort. Over 15 rarely observed V segments, including chromosome 9 orphons, were excluded from the earlier analysis of about 600 of the donors because counts were too low. HLA typing was unavailable for some donors at each locus, so association tests used only the typed subset. Some IMGT-functional V segments, including TRBV6-2 and TRBV6-3, could not be distinguished by the 87-base-pair reads and were therefore excluded. A cluster of highly shared sequence variants was judged likely to represent a technical artifact of the sequencing pipeline. Correlated functional status among segregating V segments might reflect linkage disequilibrium, but an unknown experimental factor could not be ruled out. In an earlier analysis of several hundred of the donors, most TCR beta V segments were observed in productive rearrangements about 87% or about 30% of the time, broadly matching IMGT annotations. Most TCR sequences were observed very rarely across donors, whereas some public TCRs were present in many individuals. In both the original and validation cohorts, the classifier was reported to diagnose cytomegalovirus status with high specificity and sensitivity. It was suggested by the authors that the approach could potentially be generalized to other disease states and immunological phenotypes. In a later analysis, several top co-occurrence clusters were reported to appear linked to parvovirus B19, influenza, CMV and Epstein-Barr virus. Three of the identified cytomegalovirus-associated TCR beta chains were confirmed in vitro to be specific for cytomegalovirus antigens. A later genetic analysis associated a missense DCLRE1C variant with V-gene and J-gene trimming of TCR beta chains, and an independent cohort replicated the association. Presence/absence analyses assumed roughly uniform sequencing depth across donors, an assumption that may not hold. In a later analysis, about 17,000 TCR beta sequences were associated with specific HLA alleles at a false discovery rate of 0.05. In a later analysis, the rate of TCR association differed among HLA loci, with DRB1 alleles having the most associated TCRs and HLA-C alleles having the fewest. Most CMV-associated TCR beta chains appeared to be HLA-restricted in a later analysis, and the HLA associations seemed to be driven largely by CMV exposure. The study gave a list of under 200 TCR beta chains associated with cytomegalovirus. A later genetic analysis reported fewer N-insertions in productive TCRs among donors in an Asian-associated ancestry cluster than the roughly 640-donor mean. CMV serostatus was the only immune exposure information available for the cohort. In a later analysis, HLA-associated TCR beta chains were found to be more clonally expanded and to have lower generation probabilities than equally common non-associated chains. Assigning TCR associations to individual alleles was difficult when HLA alleles, especially DR and DQ, strongly co-occurred.

This clone was counted a few times. No cognate antigen has been identified for it. No base-level quality is on record; no much larger clone is a single base apart. The cohort was made up of 666 healthy bone marrow donors. At the time of sampling, all cohort members were nominally healthy, though unrecorded immune exposures were likely present. The donor was CMV seronegative and was included in the group of about 400 seronegative cohort members. Every donor gave a peripheral blood sample, and the peripheral blood mononuclear cells from that sample were used for TCR beta sequencing. Genomic DNA was extracted from the blood cell samples with the Qiagen DNeasy Blood Extraction Kit. According to the germline V gene, CDR1 reads MGHRA and CDR2 reads YSYEKL. V sheds 5 bases and J sheds 0 bases, leaving 15 bases between their ends. Including the terminal cysteine and phenylalanine, the CDR3 comprises 16 residues. The only DNA kept is the CDR3, 48 bases in frame from the first base.

The library was built by means of the immunoSEQ multiplex PCR assay. A mixture of 60 forward primers for TCR Vbeta segments and 13 reverse primers for TCR Jbeta segments was used in the multiplex PCR. A multiplex PCR assay on genomic DNA amplified the CDR3 region of rearranged TCR beta genes. The amplified TCR beta libraries were sequenced on the Illumina HiSeq System as 87-base-pair reads. On the study's bioinformatics: Across the roughly 670 repertoires, a later analysis counted about 81 million unique TCR beta chains, 8.5 million to 12 million of which were shared by at least two donors. Raw reads were error-corrected and collapsed into unique sequences with a nearest-neighbor algorithm that merged closely related sequences to remove PCR and sequencing errors. Alignment of CDR3 sequences to IMGT reference sequences was used to assign V, D and J gene segments. Each retained sequence needed at least a six-nucleotide match to both a V gene segment and a J gene segment. A rearrangement counted as productive if the CDR3 had no stop codons and remained in frame with V and J, and every other rearrangement counted as non-productive. Following IMGT convention, CDR3 was defined as the stretch from the second conserved V-encoded cysteine to the conserved J-encoded phenylalanine. In an earlier analysis of approximately 500 of the donors, sequences lacking an unambiguous match to a single V gene segment were excluded. An earlier analysis of fewer than 650 of the donors classified V segments as functional when productive rearrangements were above 56.7% and as segregating when the standard deviation between donors was above 5%. A statistical classification framework was developed to diagnose cytomegalovirus status using the catalog of TCR beta chain sequences. In a later analysis, TCR nucleotide sequences were compared against IMGT/GENE-DB human TR gene sequences so that V and J genes could be assigned. In a later analysis, CDR3 sequences and most-parsimonious VDJ recombination scenarios were assigned using the TCRdist pipeline. In a later analysis, each TCR beta chain was defined by its CDR3 amino acid sequence together with its V-gene family, and reads without a unique V-gene family were excluded. A later analysis removed 550 to 700 highly shared, low-generation-probability nucleotide sequences to deal with suspected cross-contamination and a sequencing artifact. In a later analysis, a clonal expansion index was calculated for each public chain from normalized within-repertoire ranks of inferred template counts. A later analysis computed generation probabilities with a VDJ recombination model fitted to out-of-frame rearrangements, and checked the results against IGoR. In a later analysis, TCR-TCR, TCR-HLA and TCR-CMV co-occurrence was scored with hypergeometric tests, and a repertoire-size bias correction was applied to TCR pairs. A later analysis estimated false discovery rates by permuting HLA or CMV assignments 20 times. In a later analysis, co-occurring TCRs were grouped using DBSCAN, and TCRdist sequence similarity was added for clustering within HLA-allele-positive subsets. Co-occurrence clustering excluded repertoires with fewer than 30,000 or more than 120,000 public chains, plus five with anomalous nucleotide sharing. As stored in TCRdb, this immuneACCESS dataset retains in-frame rearrangements with V and J assigned. A fraction of the clones does not appear; measured against another copy, unresolved V genes explain less than half of the discrepancy, and the remainder lacks a known reason. For V, J and clone size, that table is used; D and trimming come from the DNA. This sample holds approximately 78,000 clones; about 88% were observed only once. The top ten clonotypes cover roughly 2.3% of the sample.

Sequencing used PBMCs. The chain uses TRBV4-1 and TRBJ2-3, and TRBD1 may be the D gene, going by 6 matching bases. This clonotype was obtained from a woman in her 50s in good health and CMV-seronegative. Here the CDR3 is given as CASSSPTGGSTDTQYF. The nucleotide sequence is TGCGCCAGCAGCTCTCCGACAGGAGGTAGCACAGATACGCAGTATTTT.